The T cell receptor (beta chain) under discussion was sequenced for a study of blood T cell repertoires in COVID-19. Study as a whole: Samples representing acute and convalescent COVID-19 were sourced from the United States, Italy and Spain. The analysed material was cDNA or gDNA that came from T cells, B-cell-depleted T cells, or PBMCs.

Original processing methods: Reference gene primer amplification gave estimated nucleated cell counts. Profiled with immunoSEQ multiplex PCR; TCRdb holds only in-frame clones, not every one. From that table come the V and J calls and clone size; the DNA was used to work out D and trimming. The repertoire has about 170,000 clones, around nine tenths of them found once; the top ten carry around 3.5%. With 2 bases removed from V and 2 bases from J, the gap between germline ends came to 6 bases. The CDR3 spans 13 residues. Germline V CDR1 and CDR2: MDHEN, SYDVKM. Material for sequencing was peripheral blood. This TCR was recovered from a man between 70 and 80 years old with acute or convalescent COVID-19. The chain joins TRBV28 to TRBJ1-2; no firm D call. The CDR3 sequence: CASSLQANYGYTF. CDR3 sequence (DNA): TGTGCCAGCAGTTTACAGGCCAACTATGGCTACACCTTC.